The rows below give T cell receptor beta chains drawn from one sample of a study of cytomegalovirus exposure and HLA in healthy donors. Sequenced by immunoSEQ multiplex PCR; TCRdb stores in-frame clones only, minus some. The sample records some 99,000 clones, roughly 80% being singletons. Sequencing input: PBMCs. The receptors originated from a man between 40 and 49 years old in good health and CMV-seronegative. Both conserved end residues are part of each CDR3. Each record gives: CDR3 DNA, CDR3 protein, J gene, V gene, D gene, clone size. D genes are given only for firm matches. The size field is filled for only some rows; it gives once, few, many or a size class.

CDR3nt: TGTGCCAGCAGACTACAGGGGTGGCAGCCCCAGCATTTT; CDR3aa: CASRLQGWQPQHF; j_gene: TRBJ1-5; v_gene: TRBV6-6; d_gene: TRBD1; abundance: .
CDR3nt: TGCAGCGTTGAGTTCTCCGGGACAGGCTTTGGCTACACCTTC; CDR3aa: CSVEFSGTGFGYTF; j_gene: TRBJ1-2; v_gene: TRBV29-1; d_gene: TRBD1; abundance: .
CDR3nt: TGCGCCAGCAGCCAAGCTGCGGGAAGTAACTATGGCTACACCTTC; CDR3aa: CASSQAAGSNYGYTF; j_gene: TRBJ1-2; v_gene: TRBV4-3; d_gene: .; abundance: .
CDR3nt: TGTGCCAGCAGCTCGCAGGGTCCCAAGGGGACCCAGTACTTC; CDR3aa: CASSSQGPKGTQYF; j_gene: TRBJ2-5; v_gene: TRBV11-2; d_gene: .; abundance: once
CDR3nt: TGTGCCAGCTCAACCCGGACAGGGATTAACACTGAAGCTTTCTTT; CDR3aa: CASSTRTGINTEAFF; j_gene: TRBJ1-1; v_gene: TRBV18; d_gene: TRBD1; abundance: .
CDR3nt: TGTGCCAGCAGCTTGGTATTCAGGGTGGGCGAGCAGTACTTC; CDR3aa: CASSLVFRVGEQYF; j_gene: TRBJ2-7; v_gene: TRBV5-6; d_gene: .; abundance: few
CDR3nt: TGTGCCAGCAGCTTTTATTTCCGTTATAGCAATCAGCCCCAGCATTTT; CDR3aa: CASSFYFRYSNQPQHF; j_gene: TRBJ1-5; v_gene: TRBV7-8; d_gene: .; abundance: .
CDR3nt: TGCAGCGCCGGTGGGCGGGGGAACTACGAGCAGTACTTC; CDR3aa: CSAGGRGNYEQYF; j_gene: TRBJ2-7; v_gene: TRBV29-1; d_gene: TRBD2; abundance: few
CDR3nt: TGCAGCGTCGGGAAGGGGAACACTGAAGCTTTCTTT; CDR3aa: CSVGKGNTEAFF; j_gene: TRBJ1-1; v_gene: TRBV29-1; d_gene: .; abundance: .
CDR3nt: TGTGCCAGCAGCGCCGACGCGGGCTCTGGAAACACCATATATTTT; CDR3aa: CASSADAGSGNTIYF; j_gene: TRBJ1-3; v_gene: TRBV7-6; d_gene: .; abundance: .
CDR3nt: TGTGCCACCTCAGGGAACACGCCCATCTATGGCTACACCTTC; CDR3aa: CATSGNTPIYGYTF; j_gene: TRBJ1-2; v_gene: TRBV19; d_gene: .; abundance: few
CDR3nt: TGTGCCAGCAGTTACGGGCAGGGGGTCGAGCAGTACTTC; CDR3aa: CASSYGQGVEQYF; j_gene: TRBJ2-7; v_gene: TRBV6-5; d_gene: TRBD1; abundance: .
CDR3nt: TGTGCCAGCAGCTTGGGCTGGGCGTTGGATGAGCAGTTCTTC; CDR3aa: CASSLGWALDEQFF; j_gene: TRBJ2-1; v_gene: TRBV5-5; d_gene: .; abundance: .
CDR3nt: TGTGCCACCAGCAGGGGGACTAACACAGATACGCAGTATTTT; CDR3aa: CATSRGTNTDTQYF; j_gene: TRBJ2-3; v_gene: TRBV15; d_gene: TRBD2; abundance: .
CDR3nt: TGTGTCAGCAGCCGGACAGGGCGGTACGAGCAGTACTTC; CDR3aa: CVSSRTGRYEQYF; j_gene: TRBJ2-7; v_gene: TRBV28; d_gene: TRBD1; abundance: .
CDR3nt: TGTGCCAGCAGCATGGGACAGGTGGGCGATGGCTACACCTTC; CDR3aa: CASSMGQVGDGYTF; j_gene: TRBJ1-2; v_gene: TRBV5-4; d_gene: TRBD1; abundance: .
CDR3nt: TGTGCCAGCAGCGCGCGGGGGGGGGTTTATTACGAGCAGTACTTC; CDR3aa: CASSARGGVYYEQYF; j_gene: TRBJ2-7; v_gene: TRBV4-2; d_gene: TRBD2; abundance: .
CDR3nt: TGTGCCAGCAGTTATCCCACTAGCGGGAGAAGAGATACGCAGTATTTT; CDR3aa: CASSYPTSGRRDTQYF; j_gene: TRBJ2-3; v_gene: TRBV6-6; d_gene: TRBD2; abundance: .
CDR3nt: TGTGCCAGTAGTTTGGAGTCGACAGGGGGTGCTACAACTAATGAAAAACTGTTTTTT; CDR3aa: CASSLESTGGATTNEKLFF; j_gene: TRBJ1-4; v_gene: TRBV19; d_gene: TRBD1; abundance: .
CDR3nt: TGTGCCAGCAGCGCAAAAGACAGGAACAGTGAGCTGTTTTTT; CDR3aa: CASSAKDRNSELFF; j_gene: TRBJ2-2; v_gene: TRBV7-3; d_gene: .; abundance: .
CDR3nt: TGTGCCAGCAGGGCCCAGGGGGTAGCTGAAGCTTTCTTT; CDR3aa: CASRAQGVAEAFF; j_gene: TRBJ1-1; v_gene: TRBV28; d_gene: TRBD1; abundance: .
CDR3nt: TGCGCCAGCAGTGAGTCGCAGAGCACAGATACGCAGTATTTT; CDR3aa: CASSESQSTDTQYF; j_gene: TRBJ2-3; v_gene: TRBV10-1; d_gene: .; abundance: once
CDR3nt: TGTTCCAGCAGACTAACCGGGCTGCGAAAGCGGAGGAACACTGAAGCTTTCTTT; CDR3aa: CSSRLTGLRKRRNTEAFF; j_gene: TRBJ1-1; v_gene: TRBV7-9; d_gene: .; abundance: .
CDR3nt: TGTGCCAGCTCAGACAGGGTAGACTCCTACGAGCAGTACTTC; CDR3aa: CASSDRVDSYEQYF; j_gene: TRBJ2-7; v_gene: TRBV18; d_gene: TRBD1; abundance: .
CDR3nt: TGTGCCAGCTCACCACAGGACAGGGGGAATTTGAAGAATTCACCCCTCCACTTT; CDR3aa: CASSPQDRGNLKNSPLHF; j_gene: TRBJ1-6; v_gene: TRBV18; d_gene: TRBD1; abundance: .
CDR3nt: TGTGCCAGCAGCTTAATGGGGGCCGTGGGTTCACCCCTCCACTTT; CDR3aa: CASSLMGAVGSPLHF; j_gene: TRBJ1-6; v_gene: TRBV7-3; d_gene: .; abundance: .
CDR3nt: TGTGCCAGCAGCTTAGTTCCTAGCGGGGGGATTAACCAAGAGACCCAGTACTTC; CDR3aa: CASSLVPSGGINQETQYF; j_gene: TRBJ2-5; v_gene: TRBV7-2; d_gene: TRBD2; abundance: .
CDR3nt: TGCGCCAGCAGCCAACAGGGTTGGAGCACAGATACGCAGTATTTT; CDR3aa: CASSQQGWSTDTQYF; j_gene: TRBJ2-3; v_gene: TRBV4-3; d_gene: .; abundance: .
CDR3nt: TGCGCCAGCAGCCGGTGGGGGGGCGTAGAGGAGCAGTACTTC; CDR3aa: CASSRWGGVEEQYF; j_gene: TRBJ2-7; v_gene: TRBV5-1; d_gene: .; abundance: .
CDR3nt: TGTGCCAGCAGCGTAGTAATCCAGGGCACAGATACGCAGTATTTT; CDR3aa: CASSVVIQGTDTQYF; j_gene: TRBJ2-3; v_gene: TRBV9; d_gene: .; abundance: .
CDR3nt: TGTTCCAGCATCCTCGGGGAGGCCACTGAAGCTTTCTTT; CDR3aa: CSSILGEATEAFF; j_gene: TRBJ1-1; v_gene: TRBV7-9; d_gene: .; abundance: once
CDR3nt: TGTGCCAGCAGCTTATACCTCTTCGATGAAGAGCAGTACTTC; CDR3aa: CASSLYLFDEEQYF; j_gene: TRBJ2-5; v_gene: TRBV7-2; d_gene: .; abundance: .
CDR3nt: TGTGCCAGCAGAAAAGAGGGGGTGCATAGCGGGAGCTACAATGAGCAGTTCTTC; CDR3aa: CASRKEGVHSGSYNEQFF; j_gene: TRBJ2-1; v_gene: TRBV7-2; d_gene: TRBD2; abundance: .
CDR3nt: TGTGCCTGGACCCGGGACAGGGGGTACACTAACTATGGCTACACCTTC; CDR3aa: CAWTRDRGYTNYGYTF; j_gene: TRBJ1-2; v_gene: TRBV30; d_gene: TRBD1; abundance: .
CDR3nt: TGTGCCAGCCGGCGGGGAGGCACCGGGGAGCTGTTTTTT; CDR3aa: CASRRGGTGELFF; j_gene: TRBJ2-2; v_gene: TRBV11-3; d_gene: .; abundance: .
CDR3nt: TGTGCCAGCACCTATGGGGGCCGGACAGGGGGCTACACAGATACGCAGTATTTT; CDR3aa: CASTYGGRTGGYTDTQYF; j_gene: TRBJ2-3; v_gene: TRBV11-1; d_gene: TRBD1; abundance: .
CDR3nt: TGCAGCGTTGGACAGGCTGGGGCCAACGTCCTGACTTTC; CDR3aa: CSVGQAGANVLTF; j_gene: TRBJ2-6; v_gene: TRBV29-1; d_gene: .; abundance: .
CDR3nt: TGTGCCCGCGCGGAGCGGGGGGACCCTGTCACAGATACGCAGTATTTT; CDR3aa: CARAERGDPVTDTQYF; j_gene: TRBJ2-3; v_gene: TRBV6-4; d_gene: TRBD2; abundance: .
CDR3nt: TGCAGCGCGGACTCCCAAAACACCGGGGAGCTGTTTTTT; CDR3aa: CSADSQNTGELFF; j_gene: TRBJ2-2; v_gene: TRBV29-1; d_gene: .; abundance: .
CDR3nt: TGTGCCAGCAGTTCATCCTACGAGCAGTACTTC; CDR3aa: CASSSSYEQYF; j_gene: TRBJ2-7; v_gene: TRBV27; d_gene: .; abundance: once
CDR3nt: TGTGCCAGCAGCTGGAGGACAGGGCAAGCCGGGGAGCTGTTTTTT; CDR3aa: CASSWRTGQAGELFF; j_gene: TRBJ2-2; v_gene: TRBV7-2; d_gene: TRBD1; abundance: .
CDR3nt: TGTGCCAGCAGCAAAGAGGGGCCGGGGGATGACGAGCAGTACTTC; CDR3aa: CASSKEGPGDDEQYF; j_gene: TRBJ2-7; v_gene: TRBV21-1; d_gene: .; abundance: .
CDR3nt: TGTTCCAGCAGCTTGGGAGTAGGGGGGGGCAAGACCTACGAGCAGTACTTC; CDR3aa: CSSSLGVGGGKTYEQYF; j_gene: TRBJ2-7; v_gene: TRBV7-9; d_gene: .; abundance: .
CDR3nt: TGTGCCAGTAGTATAGGGGGACAGGGGATCCACGAGCAGTACTTC; CDR3aa: CASSIGGQGIHEQYF; j_gene: TRBJ2-7; v_gene: TRBV19; d_gene: TRBD1; abundance: .
CDR3nt: TGTGCCAGCAGTTTAGGGACAGGGCCCTACGAGCAGTACTTC; CDR3aa: CASSLGTGPYEQYF; j_gene: TRBJ2-7; v_gene: TRBV27; d_gene: TRBD1; abundance: .
CDR3nt: TGTGCCACCAGCAGAGATAAGGCGGTGGGAGGGGATACGCAGTATTTT; CDR3aa: CATSRDKAVGGDTQYF; j_gene: TRBJ2-3; v_gene: TRBV15; d_gene: TRBD2; abundance: .
CDR3nt: TGTGCCAGCAGCTTACGGACTAGCGCAGTTACAGATACGCAGTATTTT; CDR3aa: CASSLRTSAVTDTQYF; j_gene: TRBJ2-3; v_gene: TRBV11-3; d_gene: TRBD2; abundance: few
CDR3nt: TGTGCCACCAGCAGACCCGGACTAGCGGGGGGGCCAGAAGAGACCCAGTACTTC; CDR3aa: CATSRPGLAGGPEETQYF; j_gene: TRBJ2-5; v_gene: TRBV15; d_gene: TRBD2; abundance: once
CDR3nt: TGCGCCAGCAGCCAAGCACCCGAGGGAATCCATGGCTACACCTTC; CDR3aa: CASSQAPEGIHGYTF; j_gene: TRBJ1-2; v_gene: TRBV4-3; d_gene: .; abundance: few
CDR3nt: TGTTCCAGCAGCTTAGGAGGCGTGGGCAATCAGCCCCAGCATTTT; CDR3aa: CSSSLGGVGNQPQHF; j_gene: TRBJ1-5; v_gene: TRBV7-9; d_gene: .; abundance: once
CDR3nt: TGTGCCAGCAGCTTAGGGCCGCAGATGGGCGGCTACACCTTC; CDR3aa: CASSLGPQMGGYTF; j_gene: TRBJ1-2; v_gene: TRBV7-3; d_gene: .; abundance: .
CDR3nt: TGTTCCACCCAGCTAGGTAGCGGTCCGAACACCGGGGAGCTGTTTTTT; CDR3aa: CSTQLGSGPNTGELFF; j_gene: TRBJ2-2; v_gene: TRBV7-9; d_gene: .; abundance: .
CDR3nt: TGTGCCAGCAGTAGGTTTAGCAGTCACTACAATGAGCAGTTCTTC; CDR3aa: CASSRFSSHYNEQFF; j_gene: TRBJ2-1; v_gene: TRBV25-1; d_gene: .; abundance: .
CDR3nt: TGTGCCAGTAGTAGTAGCGGTGGGGACAGGGTCCACAATGAGCAGTTCTTC; CDR3aa: CASSSSGGDRVHNEQFF; j_gene: TRBJ2-1; v_gene: TRBV19; d_gene: TRBD1; abundance: .